This is a list of T cell receptor beta chains from one sample in a study of blood T cell repertoires in COVID-19. The repertoire was sequenced with immunoSEQ multiplex PCR; TCRdb's copy has only in-frame clones and lacks some. The table includes 200,000 to 300,000 clones, approximately 91% detected once. Sequenced sample: peripheral blood. All receptors come from a young adult with COVID-19, enrolled during active disease. Each CDR3 is given without its conserved first and last residue.

j_call	v_call	cdr3_aa
TRBJ1-1	TRBV19	ASSLQGGGEAF
TRBJ2-5	TRBV28	ASSFGDTLNQETQY
TRBJ2-3	TRBV7-2	ASSLPSGSGATDTQY
TRBJ1-1	TRBV24-1	ATSDRNTEAF
TRBJ1-2	TRBV6-2/TRBV6-3	ASSYPRGRDDSGYT
TRBJ1-5	TRBV7-9	ASSSRSNQPQH
TRBJ1-2	TRBV27	ASSLSGANYGYT
TRBJ1-6	TRBV9	ASSARDFNSPLH
TRBJ2-1	TRBV7-3	ASSTGGTAEQF
TRBJ1-1	TRBV5-1	ASKTALNTEAF
TRBJ2-7	TRBV4-1	ASSQDPGTSAYEQY
TRBJ2-7	TRBV2	ASTKWGETYEQY